This T cell receptor beta chain stems from a study of tissue T cells after allogeneic stem cell transplantation. Clones were sequenced by immunoSEQ multiplex PCR, and TCRdb holds only the in-frame ones, with some missing. Of about 48,000 clones in the sample, approximately 73% were seen once. A remark on this clone: All gene names here are mouse names. The read stops 1 residue short of the end of the CDR3; the missing end is completed from the germline J gene.

This CDR3 has 12 amino acids. Germline CDR1 reads NSHNY; CDR2 reads SYGAGN. Trimming removed 3 bases from V and 4 bases from J, with 6 bases in between. The sample taken for sequencing was sorted cells pooled from one or two spleens. The chain has TRBV13-1 and TRBJ2-5; tentatively, D is TRBD2 (6 bases). The source of this sequence is a pool of C57BL/6 mice in good health. This CDR3 reads CASSVGEDTQYF. The sequenced part of the CDR3 DNA is TGTGCCAGCAGTGTGGGGGAAGACACCCAGTAC.